The following is a T cell receptor beta chain sequence with its context. Its antigen target is currently unknown. No clone much larger than this one lies a single base away; base qualities are absent. These data originate in a study of cytomegalovirus exposure and HLA in healthy donors (dated by TCRdb to 2015 to 2018). Turning to the overall study: In an earlier analysis of some 550 of the donors, 276 Gb of sequence data and 120 million or so unique TCR beta sequences from roughly 180 million T cells were reported. A later genetic analysis used genome-wide SNP genotypes for 398 of the 666 donors, treating that subset as a discovery cohort. Roughly 5 DR-DQ haplotypes were treated as single units for association and clustering because of strong linkage in the cohort. Typing coverage varied by locus: about 620-630 donors for A, B, C, DRB1 and DQB1; under 550 for DQA1; more than 600 for DPA1; around 450 for DPB1. To predict cytomegalovirus infection status, the study combined high-throughput TCR immunosequencing, statistical association of individual TCRs with disease status, and machine learning. All discovery cohort repertoires had been generated on a single sequencing platform. The T cell repertoires of under 750 subjects were profiled by immunosequencing and related to cytomegalovirus serostatus. The study was designed to test whether signatures of past pathogen exposure could be identified by cataloging public T cell receptors. To study patterns of TCR occurrence, a later analysis re-analyzed previously published TCR beta repertoires from several hundred donors and added high-resolution HLA genotyping. In an earlier analysis of roughly 600 of the donors, high-throughput TCR beta sequencing was used to judge whether each TCR beta V gene segment behaved as functional or pseudogenic. Among the roughly 390 genotyped donors, around 79% belonged to the genetic ancestry cluster associated with self-reported Caucasian donors. In addition to the first cohort of approximately 670 subjects, a separate validation cohort of some 120 different subjects was used. On average, around 230,000 unique TCR beta nucleotide sequences were sequenced per donor among 300 to 500 genotyped donors of the cohort, with roughly 18% of those sequences being non-productive. Donor age, sex, ethnicity and CMV serostatus were compiled together with the repertoire data. Roughly 300 gigabases of sequencing data and tens of millions of unique TCR sequences were included in an early release covering over 600 HLA-typed donors. Both class I and class II loci were covered by HLA typing, at four-digit resolution. Rather than drawing on any new phenotypic data, the later analysis identified candidate immune exposures from TCR beta sequences and the way those sequences occurred across donors.

Broad study findings and their caveats: In a later analysis, several top co-occurrence clusters were reported to appear linked to parvovirus B19, influenza, CMV and Epstein-Barr virus. CMV serostatus was the only immune exposure information available for the cohort. In a later analysis, most CMV-associated TCR beta chains were found to appear HLA-restricted, with HLA associations seemingly driven largely by CMV exposure. This cohort had only TCR beta chains sequenced, and the lack of alpha or paired-chain data limited which features could be detected. The authors suggested that the approach could potentially be extended to other disease states and immunological phenotypes. The classifier was reported to diagnose cytomegalovirus status with high specificity and sensitivity in both the original cohort and the validation cohort. In a later genetic analysis, fewer N-insertions in productive TCRs were reported among donors in an Asian-associated ancestry cluster than the 666-donor mean. The earlier analysis of some 560 of the donors excluded some 15 rarely observed V segments, including chromosome 9 orphons, because counts were too low. A group of highly shared sequence variants was considered likely to be a technical artifact of the sequencing pipeline. In a later analysis, around 17,000 TCR beta sequences were associated with specific HLA alleles at a false discovery rate of 0.05. Across donors, most TCR sequences were observed very rarely, whereas some public TCRs were present in many individuals. The 87-base-pair reads could not distinguish some IMGT-functional V segments, including TRBV6-2 and TRBV6-3, so those segments were excluded. A further reported finding was that TCR beta sequences accurately predicted the HLA-A and HLA-B alleles for most subjects in the first cohort. Because some donors lacked HLA typing at each locus, the association tests relied only on the typed subset. Linkage disequilibrium might explain the correlated functional status among segregating V segments, but an unknown experimental factor could not be ruled out. A later analysis found that HLA-associated TCR beta chains were more clonally expanded and had lower generation probabilities than equally common non-associated chains. In a later analysis, TCR association rates were found to vary across HLA loci, with the most associated TCRs seen for DRB1 alleles and the fewest for HLA-C alleles. When HLA alleles, especially DR and DQ, strongly co-occurred, attributing TCR associations to individual alleles was difficult. Three of the identified cytomegalovirus-associated TCR beta chains were confirmed in vitro to be specific for cytomegalovirus antigens. An association between a missense DCLRE1C variant and V-gene and J-gene trimming of TCR beta chains was found in a later genetic analysis and replicated in an independent cohort. Broadly in line with IMGT annotations, most TCR beta V segments showed up in productive rearrangements about 87% or about 30% of the time in an earlier analysis of some 590 of the donors. In the study, 150 to 200 TCR beta chains were listed as associated with cytomegalovirus. The presence/absence analyses assumed that sequencing depth was roughly uniform across donors, and that assumption may not be true.

The library was prepared using the immunoSEQ multiplex PCR assay. A mixture of 60 forward primers for TCR Vbeta segments and 13 reverse primers for TCR Jbeta segments was used in the multiplex PCR. A multiplex PCR assay on genomic DNA amplified the CDR3 region of rearranged TCR beta genes. On the Illumina HiSeq System, the amplified TCR beta libraries were sequenced as 87-base-pair reads. Per the original workflow: A later analysis counted approximately 74 million unique TCR beta chains across the 550 to 700 repertoires, and approximately 11 million of these chains were shared by at least two donors. Raw reads were error-corrected and collapsed into unique sequences by a nearest-neighbor algorithm in which closely related sequences were merged to remove PCR and sequencing errors. V, D and J gene segments were assigned by aligning CDR3 sequences to IMGT reference sequences. Each retained sequence needed at least a six-nucleotide match to both a V gene segment and a J gene segment. A rearrangement counted as productive if the CDR3 had no stop codons and remained in frame with V and J, and every other rearrangement counted as non-productive. CDR3 was defined by IMGT convention, running from the second conserved V-encoded cysteine to the conserved J-encoded phenylalanine. The earlier analysis of about 610 of the donors excluded any sequence lacking an unambiguous match to a single V gene segment. In an earlier analysis of around 590 of the donors, a V segment was called functional when productive rearrangements were above 56.7%, and segregating when the standard deviation between donors exceeded 5%. A statistical classification framework was built to diagnose cytomegalovirus status from the catalog of TCR beta chain sequences. V and J gene assignment, in a later analysis, came from comparing TCR nucleotide sequences with IMGT/GENE-DB human TR gene sequences. In a later analysis, CDR3 sequences and most-parsimonious VDJ recombination scenarios were assigned using the TCRdist pipeline. In a later analysis, every TCR beta chain was defined by the combination of its CDR3 amino acid sequence and its V-gene family, and reads without a unique V-gene family were dropped. As a way to deal with suspected cross-contamination and a sequencing artifact, a later analysis dropped roughly 600 nucleotide sequences that were highly shared and had low generation probability. In a later analysis, a clonal expansion index for each public chain was calculated from normalized within-repertoire ranks of inferred template counts. A later analysis computed generation probabilities with a VDJ recombination model fitted to out-of-frame rearrangements, and checked the results against IGoR. In a later analysis, TCR-TCR, TCR-HLA and TCR-CMV co-occurrence was scored with hypergeometric tests, and a repertoire-size bias correction was applied to TCR pairs. In a later analysis, false discovery rates were estimated by permuting HLA or CMV assignments 20 times. A later analysis grouped co-occurring TCRs with DBSCAN, adding TCRdist sequence similarity when clustering within HLA-allele-positive subsets. Repertoires with fewer than 30,000 or more than 120,000 public chains were left out of co-occurrence clustering, as were about 5 repertoires with anomalous nucleotide sharing. Held by TCRdb, this immuneACCESS table contains in-frame sequences only and omits some clones. Under half of the omission traces to an unresolved V gene where checked; the cause of the rest is unknown. V, J and clone size derive from that table, while D and trimming were established from the DNA sequence. The sample contains about 160,000 clones, approximately 80% of them found a single time. 0.95% to 1.5% of the sample is taken by the ten largest.

The cohort comprised fewer than 750 healthy bone marrow donors. At the time of sampling, every cohort member was nominally healthy, though immune exposures that went unrecorded were likely present. The donor was CMV seronegative and belonged to the group of 352 seronegative cohort members. Every donor gave a peripheral blood sample, and the peripheral blood mononuclear cells from that sample were used for TCR beta sequencing. The Qiagen DNeasy Blood Extraction Kit was used to extract genomic DNA from the blood cell samples. The germline V gene yields SGHTA for CDR1 and FQGNSA for CDR2. Measured from the cysteine to the phenylalanine, the CDR3 is 15 residues long. Of all the DNA, just the CDR3 is kept, 45 bases in frame from base 1. The junction shows trimming of 1 base on V and 3 bases on J, and the gene matches do not reach 4 bases of it.

Source material: PBMCs. This sequence uses TRBV7-2 and TRBJ2-7; TRBD2 agrees with 9 junctional bases. The receptor was derived from a woman between 45 and 65 years old in good health and CMV-seronegative. The nucleotides are TGTGCCAGCAGCTTAGAAGCGGGAGGTCGCTACGAGCAGTACTTC. The encoded protein is CASSLEAGGRYEQYF. Outside the CDR3, residues come from the reference TRBV7-2 and TRBJ2-7 proteins, so the full variable domain is: GAGVSQSPSNKVTEKGKDVELRCDPISGHTALYWYRQSLGQGLEFLIYFQGNSAPDKSGLPSDRFSAERTGGSVSTLTIQRTQQEDSAVYLCASSLEAGGRYEQYFGPGTRLTVT.